The T cell receptor (beta chain) described here comes from a study of OX40 agonist ivuxolimab in advanced cancers. Study at large: Those treated in dose escalation had hepatocellular carcinoma, melanoma, renal cell cancer or head and neck cancer.

Repertoires were generated with immunoSEQ multiplex PCR, while TCRdb's copy carries only in-frame clones and drops some. This table has some 11,000 clones, 65% to 85% appearing once. Germline V gene data show CDR1 as GTSNPN and CDR2 as SVGIG (reference sequence). With 2 bases clipped from V and 3 bases from J, the junction kept 5 bases outside the gene matches. CDR3 length: 16 residues. The sequence derives from an adult with an advanced solid tumor such as melanoma, head and neck, liver or kidney cancer. This specimen consisted of CD4+ or CD8+ T cells sorted from blood, obtained in a trial of the OX40 agonist ivuxolimab. The chain links TRBV30 to TRBJ2-3; 13 bases line up with TRBD2. CDR3 amino acids: CAWSTGTSGVTDTQYF. CDR3 in DNA: TGTGCCTGGAGTACCGGGACTAGCGGGGTAACAGATACGCAGTATTTT.